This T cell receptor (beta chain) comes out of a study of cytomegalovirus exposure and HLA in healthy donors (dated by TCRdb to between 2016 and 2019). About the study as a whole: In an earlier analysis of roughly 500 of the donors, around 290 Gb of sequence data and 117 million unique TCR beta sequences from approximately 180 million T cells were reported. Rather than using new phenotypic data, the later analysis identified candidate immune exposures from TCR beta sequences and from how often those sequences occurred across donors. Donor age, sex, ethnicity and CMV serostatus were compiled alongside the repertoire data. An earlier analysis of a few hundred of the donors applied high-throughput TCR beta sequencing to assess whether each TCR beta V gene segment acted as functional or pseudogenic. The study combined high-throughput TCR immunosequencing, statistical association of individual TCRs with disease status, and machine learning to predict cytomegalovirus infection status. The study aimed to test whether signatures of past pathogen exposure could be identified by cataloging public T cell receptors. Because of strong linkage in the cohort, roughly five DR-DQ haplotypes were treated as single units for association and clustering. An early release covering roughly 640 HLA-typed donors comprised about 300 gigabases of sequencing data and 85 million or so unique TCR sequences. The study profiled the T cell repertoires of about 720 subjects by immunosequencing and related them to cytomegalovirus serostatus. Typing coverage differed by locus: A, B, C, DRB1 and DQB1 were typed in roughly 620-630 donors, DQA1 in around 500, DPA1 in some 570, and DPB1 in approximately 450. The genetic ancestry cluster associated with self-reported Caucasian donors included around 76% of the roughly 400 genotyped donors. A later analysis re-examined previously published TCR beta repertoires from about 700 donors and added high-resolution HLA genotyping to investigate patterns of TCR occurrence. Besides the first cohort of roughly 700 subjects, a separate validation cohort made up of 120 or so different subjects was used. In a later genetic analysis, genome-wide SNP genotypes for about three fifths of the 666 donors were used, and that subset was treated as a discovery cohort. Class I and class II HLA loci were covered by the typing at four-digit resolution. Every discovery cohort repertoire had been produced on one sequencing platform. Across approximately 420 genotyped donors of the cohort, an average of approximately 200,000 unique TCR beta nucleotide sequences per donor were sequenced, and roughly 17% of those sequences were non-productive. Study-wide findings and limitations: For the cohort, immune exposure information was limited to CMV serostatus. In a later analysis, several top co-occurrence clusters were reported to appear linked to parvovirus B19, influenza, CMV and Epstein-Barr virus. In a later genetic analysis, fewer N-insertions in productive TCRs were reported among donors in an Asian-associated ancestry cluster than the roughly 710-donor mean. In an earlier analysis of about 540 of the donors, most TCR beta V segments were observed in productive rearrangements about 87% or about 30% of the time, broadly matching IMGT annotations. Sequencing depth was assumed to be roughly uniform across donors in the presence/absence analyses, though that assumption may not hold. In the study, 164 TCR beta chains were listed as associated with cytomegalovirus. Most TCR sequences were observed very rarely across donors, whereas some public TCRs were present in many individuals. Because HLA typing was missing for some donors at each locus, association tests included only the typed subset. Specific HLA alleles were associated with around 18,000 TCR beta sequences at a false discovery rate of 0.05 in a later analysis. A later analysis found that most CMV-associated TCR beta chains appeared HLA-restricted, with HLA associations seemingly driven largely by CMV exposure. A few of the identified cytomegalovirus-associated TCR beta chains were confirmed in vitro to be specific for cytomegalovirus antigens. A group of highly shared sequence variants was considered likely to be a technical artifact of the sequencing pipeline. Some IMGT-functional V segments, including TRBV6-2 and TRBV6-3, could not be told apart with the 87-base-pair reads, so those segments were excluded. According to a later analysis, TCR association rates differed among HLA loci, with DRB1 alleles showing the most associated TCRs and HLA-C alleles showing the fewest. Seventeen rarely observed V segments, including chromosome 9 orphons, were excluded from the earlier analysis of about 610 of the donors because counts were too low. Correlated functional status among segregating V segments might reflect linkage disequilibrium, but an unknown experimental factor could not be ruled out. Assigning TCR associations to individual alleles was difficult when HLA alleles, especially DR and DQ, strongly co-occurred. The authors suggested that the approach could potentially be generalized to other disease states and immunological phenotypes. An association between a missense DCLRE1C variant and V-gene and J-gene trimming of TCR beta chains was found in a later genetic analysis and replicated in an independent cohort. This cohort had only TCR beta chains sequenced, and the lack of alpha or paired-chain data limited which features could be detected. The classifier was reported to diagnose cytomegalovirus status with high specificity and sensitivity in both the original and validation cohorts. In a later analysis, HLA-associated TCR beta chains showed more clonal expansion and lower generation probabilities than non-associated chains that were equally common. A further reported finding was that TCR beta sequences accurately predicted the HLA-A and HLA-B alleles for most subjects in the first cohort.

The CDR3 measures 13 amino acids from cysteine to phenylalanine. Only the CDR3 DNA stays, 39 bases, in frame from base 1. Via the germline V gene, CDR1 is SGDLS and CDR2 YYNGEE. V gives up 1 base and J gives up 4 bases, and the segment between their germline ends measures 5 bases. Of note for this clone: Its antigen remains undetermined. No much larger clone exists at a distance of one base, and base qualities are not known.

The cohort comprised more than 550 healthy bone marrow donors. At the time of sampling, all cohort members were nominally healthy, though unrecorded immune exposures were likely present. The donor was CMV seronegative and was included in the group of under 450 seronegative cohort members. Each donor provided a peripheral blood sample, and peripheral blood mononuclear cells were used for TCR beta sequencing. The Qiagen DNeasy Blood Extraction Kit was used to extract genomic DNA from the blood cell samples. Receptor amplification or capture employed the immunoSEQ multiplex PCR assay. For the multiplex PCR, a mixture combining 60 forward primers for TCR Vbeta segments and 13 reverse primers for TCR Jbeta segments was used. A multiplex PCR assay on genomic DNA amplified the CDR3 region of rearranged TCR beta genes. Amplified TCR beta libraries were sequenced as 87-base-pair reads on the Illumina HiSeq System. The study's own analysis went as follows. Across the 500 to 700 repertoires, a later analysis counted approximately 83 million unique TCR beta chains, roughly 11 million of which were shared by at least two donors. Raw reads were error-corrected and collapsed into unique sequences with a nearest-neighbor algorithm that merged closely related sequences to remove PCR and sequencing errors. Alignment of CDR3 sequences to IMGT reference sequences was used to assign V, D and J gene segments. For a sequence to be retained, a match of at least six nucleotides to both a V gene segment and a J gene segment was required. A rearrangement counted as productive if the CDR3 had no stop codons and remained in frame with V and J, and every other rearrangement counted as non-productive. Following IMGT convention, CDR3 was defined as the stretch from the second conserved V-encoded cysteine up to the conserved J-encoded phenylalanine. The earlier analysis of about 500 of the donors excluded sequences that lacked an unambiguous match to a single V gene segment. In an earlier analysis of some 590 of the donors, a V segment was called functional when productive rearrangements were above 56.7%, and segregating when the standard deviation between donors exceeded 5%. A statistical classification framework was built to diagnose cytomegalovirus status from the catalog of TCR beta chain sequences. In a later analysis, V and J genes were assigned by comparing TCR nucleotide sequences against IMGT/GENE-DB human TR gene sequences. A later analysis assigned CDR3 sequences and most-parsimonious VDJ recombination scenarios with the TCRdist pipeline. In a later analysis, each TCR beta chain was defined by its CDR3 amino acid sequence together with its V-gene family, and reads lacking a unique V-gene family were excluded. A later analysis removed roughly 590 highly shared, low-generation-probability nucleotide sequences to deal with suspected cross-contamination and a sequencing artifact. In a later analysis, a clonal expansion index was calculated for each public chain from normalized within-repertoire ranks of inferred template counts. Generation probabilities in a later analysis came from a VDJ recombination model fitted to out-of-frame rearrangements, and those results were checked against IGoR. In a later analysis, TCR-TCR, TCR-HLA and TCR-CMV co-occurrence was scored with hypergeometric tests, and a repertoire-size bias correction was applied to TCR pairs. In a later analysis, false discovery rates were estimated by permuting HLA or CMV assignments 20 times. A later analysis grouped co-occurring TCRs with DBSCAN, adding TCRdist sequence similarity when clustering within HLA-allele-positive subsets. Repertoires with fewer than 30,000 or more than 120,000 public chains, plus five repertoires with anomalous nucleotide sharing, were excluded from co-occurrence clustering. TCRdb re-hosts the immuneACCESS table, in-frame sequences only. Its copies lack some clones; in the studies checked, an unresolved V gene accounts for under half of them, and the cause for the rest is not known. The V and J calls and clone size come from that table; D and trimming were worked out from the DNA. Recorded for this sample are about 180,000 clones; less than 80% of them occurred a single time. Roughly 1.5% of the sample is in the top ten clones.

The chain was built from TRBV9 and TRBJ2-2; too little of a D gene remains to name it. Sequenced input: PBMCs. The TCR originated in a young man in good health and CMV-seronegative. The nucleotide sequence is TGTGCCAGCAGCGTAACACCCACCGGGGAGCTGTTTTTT. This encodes CASSVTPTGELFF.